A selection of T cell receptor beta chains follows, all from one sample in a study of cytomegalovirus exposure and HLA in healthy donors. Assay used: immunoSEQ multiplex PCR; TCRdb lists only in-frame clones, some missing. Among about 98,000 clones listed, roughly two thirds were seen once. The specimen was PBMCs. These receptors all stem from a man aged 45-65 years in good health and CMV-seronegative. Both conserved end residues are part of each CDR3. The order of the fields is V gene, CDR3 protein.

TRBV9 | CASSVALAGEQFF
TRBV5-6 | CASSLSAGGASGRYNEQFF
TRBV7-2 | CASSLGTSGGLGQYF
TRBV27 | CASRTGLNTDTQYF
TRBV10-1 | CASSLSGAGGVTDTQYF
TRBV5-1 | CASSTGNTEAFF
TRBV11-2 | CASRKQGGHNEQFF
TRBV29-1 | CSVGEYPGGEAFF
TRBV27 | CASSLSWSPLMNTEAFF
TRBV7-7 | CASSLQGAGNNEQFF
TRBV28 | CASSFALPGAYEQYF
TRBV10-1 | CASSGPGEAAYEQYF
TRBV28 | CASSVGGLAGDSVQFF
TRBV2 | CASSAGTESQPQHF
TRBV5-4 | CASSQQGEDTQYF
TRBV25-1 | CASSEGTGYNEQFF
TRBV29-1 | CSVLPGSSGNTIYF
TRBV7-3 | CASSLLGTGEAFF
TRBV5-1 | CASSLGGGGEETQYF
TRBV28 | CASSGQPNEKLFF
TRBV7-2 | CASSVYRGGLFGYTF
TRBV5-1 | CASSPPGRRAQYF
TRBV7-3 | CASSSPGVGETQYF
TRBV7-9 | CASSPRGGVYEQYF
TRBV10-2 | CASSETGETYEQYF
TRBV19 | CASTINTGDGAPYEQYF